The 27 T cell receptor beta chains below come from one sample, sequenced in a study of T cells in Graves' hyperthyroidism and ophthalmopathy. Researchers took RNA transcripts and amplified the TCR beta CDR3 regions from them. The TCR CDR3 first-round RT-PCR relied on the HTBI primer set. Each CDR3 protein gets one entry after TCRdb re-called the multiplex PCR reads with MiXCR. The table records about 400,000 distinct CDR3 sequences, 15% to 19% of them present only once. Sequences were obtained from blood. These receptors were collected from a woman between 18 and 29 years old with Graves' hyperthyroidism.

Many counts were recorded for this clonotype. The V call is TRBV5-1, the J call TRBJ2-2; no reliable D call. In germline, CDR1 is SGHRS, CDR2 YFSETQ. This CDR3 has 15 amino acids. Between the trimmed V and J ends, which lost 3 bases and 6 bases, there was a span of 15 bases. CDR3 region: CASSSALGGAGELFF. The CDR3 DNA is TGCGCCAGCAGCTCGGCCCTCGGCGGCGCCGGGGAGCTGTTTTTT.

This clonotype was observed at least ten times. V gene TRBV2 combines with J gene TRBJ1-5, with a tentative D call TRBD1 (6 bases). Looked up from germline, CDR1 is SNHLY and CDR2 is FYNNEI. The CDR3 is made up of 13 amino acids. Trimming removed 5 bases at V and 6 bases at J, with 11 bases between. CDR3: CASSSGGSQPQHF. CDR3 nucleotide sequence: TGTGCCAGCAGTTCGGGGGGCAGTCAGCCCCAGCATTTT.

There are many counts of this clonotype. The chain recombines TRBV12-3 or TRBV12-4 with TRBJ2-7, with TRBD2 matching 9 bases. The CDR3 sequence is 19 residues long. Trimming took 3 bases from V and 1 from J; bases not matched to a gene: 16. CDR3 in DNA: TGTGCCAGCAGTTTGGGGGAGGGTAGCGGGAGCCTCAGGTCCTACGAGCAGTACTTC. Its translation is CASSLGEGSGSLRSYEQYF.

This clonotype has a handful of counts. V is TRBV28 and J is TRBJ1-2, with no clear D. The CDR3 has 13 amino acids. Germline loops: CDR1 MDHEN, CDR2 SYDVKM. V was trimmed by 5 bases and J by 1 base, leaving 8 bases between them. Here the CDR3 reads CASSPIINYGYTF. The CDR3 DNA reads TGTGCCAGCAGTCCCATCATTAACTATGGCTACACCTTC.

V usage is TRBV6-2 or TRBV6-3 and J usage is TRBJ1-2; perhaps TRBD1 as D (5 bases). Between the trimmed V and J ends, which lost 0 bases and 8 bases, there was a span of 13 bases. Germline-derived CDR1 and CDR2 are MNHEY and SVGEGT. There are 14 residues in the CDR3. As DNA, the CDR3 is TGTGCCAGCAGTTACTCGAGAAGGGGCTGGGGCTACACCTTC. Translated, it gives CASSYSRRGWGYTF.

The rearrangement links TRBV4-1 to TRBJ2-5; 7 nucleotides agree with TRBD2. CDR1 and CDR2 from the germline V gene are MGHRA and YSYEKL. Germline trimming cut 1 base from V and 5 bases from J; bases unmatched to any gene: 10. The CDR3 extends over 16 amino acids. The CDR3 nucleotides are TGCGCCAGCAGCCAAGTCGAGCGGGGACCCCAGGAGACCCAGTACTTC. Its protein is CASSQVERGPQETQYF.

This clonotype was observed at least ten times. This rearrangement joins TRBV18 to TRBJ1-2; 8 bases map to TRBD1. Germline CDR1 KGHSH, CDR2 LQKENI. The trim removed 3 bases at V and 7 bases at J, leaving 4 bases unmatched. This CDR3 has 13 amino acids. CDR3 loop: CASSPTTGVGYTF. The DNA of the CDR3 is TGTGCCAGCTCACCGACGACAGGGGTTGGCTACACCTTC.

CDR3 protein: CSVEVGRGDEQFF. CDR3 sequence (DNA): TGCAGCGTTGAGGTGGGGCGGGGTGATGAGCAGTTCTTC. The genes are TRBV29-1 and TRBJ2-1, with D possibly being TRBD2 (6 bases). The V and J ends lost 3 bases and 8 bases respectively, with 14 bases between them. The CDR3 covers 13 residues. CDR1 is SQVTM and CDR2 is ANQGSEA in the germline V gene.

This chain connects TRBV30 to TRBJ1-2; possible D gene TRBD1, 6 bases. This CDR3 is 13 amino acids long. V lost 2 bases and J lost 3, with 10 bases in between. Per germline, CDR1 GTSNPN and CDR2 SVGIG (reference sequence). The CDR3 sequence: CAWSTGTYYGYTF. In DNA form, the CDR3 reads TGTGCCTGGAGTACCGGGACATACTATGGCTACACCTTC.

This clonotype occurred many times. The V and J genes are TRBV6-1 and TRBJ1-5, with a weak D call TRBD1 (5 bases). The germline CDR1 and CDR2 sequences are MNHNS and SASEGT. The CDR3 covers 13 residues. V was clipped by 8 bases and J by 7 bases, with 15 bases between them. The CDR3: CASGGEGWQPQHF. CDR3 DNA: TGTGCCAGCGGGGGGGAAGGGTGGCAGCCCCAGCATTTT.

The V call is TRBV4-1, the J call TRBJ2-5; TRBD2 matches at 10 bases. The CDR3 is made up of 14 amino acids. The junction had 7 bases not matched to a gene; V was cut back by 8 bases and J by 4 bases. Germline V gene lookup returns CDR1 MGHRA and CDR2 YSYEKL. In nucleotides, the CDR3 is TGCGCCAGCTCCCGACTAGCGGGTTTAGAGACCCAGTACTTC. It yields the protein CASSRLAGLETQYF.

This chain uses TRBV6-4 with TRBJ2-2; TRBD2 is a possible D gene (6 bases). This CDR3 has 16 amino acids. The V and J ends lost 4 bases and 3 bases respectively, with 15 bases between them. CDR1 and CDR2 (germline): MRHNA, SNTAGT. CDR3 nucleotide sequence: TGTGCCAGCAGTGGCGGGGTTGAAGGGGACACCGGGGAGCTGTTTTTT. Protein product: CASSGGVEGDTGELFF.

In its sample, this clonotype was seen many times. The chain uses TRBV19 and TRBJ1-5; the D is unclear. The CDR3 length is 14 residues. V gave up 3 bases and J gave up 3 bases, with 9 bases separating them. Germline CDR1 is LNHDA and CDR2 is SQIVND (reference sequence). CDR3 DNA: TGTGCCAGTAGTATCGGGCTCTTCAATCAGCCCCAGCATTTT. The encoded protein is CASSIGLFNQPQHF.

V gene TRBV29-1 combines with J gene TRBJ2-7; D uncertain. CDR1 is SQVTM and CDR2 is ANQGSEA in the germline V gene. The V and J ends lost 7 bases and 2 bases respectively, with 9 bases between them. The CDR3 is 11 amino acids. The CDR3 nucleotides read TGCAGCGCCCATATCCCCTACGAGCAGTACTTC. It is translated as CSAHIPYEQYF.

This clonotype was seen at least ten times. The V and J genes are TRBV28 and TRBJ1-2, with D possibly being TRBD1 (5 bases). Germline assignment: CDR1 MDHEN and CDR2 SYDVKM. V lost 8 bases to trimming and J lost 8 bases, with 18 bases between them. This CDR3 is built from 13 residues. CDR3 residues: CASRLPGDVGYTF. CDR3 nucleotides: TGTGCCAGCCGCCTCCCGGGGGACGTCGGCTACACCTTC.

This clonotype was observed many times. The rearrangement joins TRBV2 to TRBJ2-1; D may be TRBD2 (6 bases). The V and J ends lost 6 bases and 2 bases respectively, with 17 bases between them. CDR3 size: 16 residues. CDR1 and CDR2 (germline): SNHLY, FYNNEI. CDR3 sequence (DNA): TGTGCCAGCAGCCTAATGGCGGGAAACACCTACAATGAGCAGTTCTTC. It specifies CASSLMAGNTYNEQFF.

The V and J genes are TRBV5-1 and TRBJ2-1, with 11 nucleotides matching TRBD1. Germline loops: CDR1 SGHRS, CDR2 YFSETQ. This CDR3 contains 14 residues. The V gene end was trimmed by 4 bases and the J gene end by 9 bases; junction bases not matched to a gene: 6. CDR3: CASSPRTGGSEQFF. Here the CDR3 DNA reads TGCGCCAGCAGCCCACGGACAGGGGGCAGTGAGCAGTTCTTC.

Turning to this clonotype: Relative to the germline gene, one junction end is altered; a read error may explain this. The chain recombines TRBV10-3 with TRBJ1-3; D not certain. The germline gives CDR1 ENHRY, CDR2 SYGVKD. The CDR3 is 14 amino acids. CDR3: CATSGRDSGNTIYF. The CDR3 DNA follows: TGTGCCACCAGTGGCCGGGACTCTGGAAACACCATATATTTT.

This clonotype was seen repeatedly, ten times or more. The rearrangement links TRBV11-3 to TRBJ2-7, with TRBD1 matching over 8 bases. The CDR3 runs 16 residues. V lost 5 bases and J lost 0; bases outside the gene matches: 9. Germline-derived CDR1 and CDR2 are SGHNT and YENEEA. In nucleotides, the CDR3 is TGTGCCAGCAGCCCACGAGGACAGGGCTCCTCCTACGAGCAGTACTTC. This encodes CASSPRGQGSSYEQYF. The full variable domain, with the rest looked up from reference TRBV11-3 and TRBJ2-7, is EAGVVQSPRYKIIEKKQPVAFWCNPISGHNTLYWYLQNLGQGPELLIRYENEEAVDDSQLPKDRFSAERLKGVDSTLKIQPAELGDSAVYLCASSPRGQGSSYEQYFGPGTRLTVT.

This clonotype was seen repeatedly, ten times or more. J is TRBJ2-3 and V is TRBV2, with TRBD1 identical over 7 bases. J lost 5 bases, V lost 6 bases, and 5 bases had no gene match. This CDR3 contains 13 residues. Germline V gene data show CDR1 as SNHLY and CDR2 as FYNNEI. The CDR3: CASRAGTVDTQYF. In DNA form, the CDR3 reads TGTGCCAGCAGGGCCGGGACAGTAGATACGCAGTATTTT.

A few counts support this clonotype. V usage is TRBV19 and J usage is TRBJ2-7, with 10 bases fitting TRBD1. Germline V gives CDR1 LNHDA, CDR2 SQIVND (reference sequence). With 3 bases clipped from V and 3 bases from J, the junction kept 2 bases outside the gene matches. The CDR3 is 14 amino acids. The CDR3 nucleotides are TGTGCCAGTAGTATGGACAGGGGGTACTACGAGCAGTACTTC. This encodes CASSMDRGYYEQYF.

The chain couples TRBV2 to TRBJ2-3; no firm D call. CDR1 SNHLY and CDR2 FYNNEI come from the germline V gene. This CDR3 has 15 amino acids. V gave up 5 bases and J gave up 2 bases, with 14 bases separating them. The CDR3 nucleotides read TGTGCCAGCAGTTCACGGACCGAGCACACAGATACGCAGTATTTT. Protein: CASSSRTEHTDTQYF.

In its sample, this clonotype was seen many times. This chain uses TRBV30 with TRBJ2-7; maybe TRBD2 (5 bases). The V gene's germline CDR1 is GTSNPN and CDR2 SVGIG (reference sequence). The length of the CDR3 is 14 residues. V was pared by 1 base and J by 6 bases, with 16 bases between. The DNA of the CDR3 is TGTGCCTGGAGTGCCATAGGGAGTGGCGCCGAGCAGTACTTC. Residues: CAWSAIGSGAEQYF.

Ten or more counts support this clonotype. The V gene is TRBV12-3 or TRBV12-4, the J gene TRBJ2-2; D gene uncertain. Trimming removed 2 bases at V and 7 bases at J, with 5 bases between. This CDR3 is 12 amino acids long. CDR3 sequence: CASSLNGGELFF. CDR3 coding DNA: TGTGCCAGCAGTTTAAATGGCGGGGAGCTGTTTTTT.

This clonotype appeared many times. The genes are TRBV11-2 and TRBJ2-1, with a tentative D call TRBD2 (6 bases). The CDR3 has 12 amino acids. Trimming took off 1 base at V and 10 bases at J, with 8 bases between the two ends. The germline gives CDR1 SGHAT, CDR2 FQNNGV. CDR3 coding DNA: TGTGCCAGCAGCTTAGCGGGGGTAGAGCAGTTCTTC. This encodes CASSLAGVEQFF.

This clonotype was observed a handful of times. The V call is TRBV9, the J call TRBJ2-5, with 8 bases fitting TRBD1. V lost 2 bases, J lost 2 bases, and 5 bases stayed unmatched. Per germline, CDR1 SGDLS and CDR2 YYNGEE. The CDR3 totals 15 residues. The CDR3: CASSVTGGLQETQYF. The CDR3 nucleotides read TGTGCCAGCAGCGTCACAGGGGGATTACAAGAGACCCAGTACTTC.

Only a few counts were recorded for this clonotype. The chain combines TRBV6-4 with TRBJ2-1, with D tentatively TRBD2 (5 bases). V dropped 0 bases and J dropped 6 bases, with 9 bases sitting between them. The CDR3 has 14 amino acids. Germline lookup yields CDR1 MRHNA and CDR2 SNTAGT. CDR3 sequence reads: CASSDSRAGNEQFF. The CDR3 DNA follows: TGTGCCAGCAGTGACTCGCGGGCCGGCAATGAGCAGTTCTTC.